The rows below give T cell receptor beta chains drawn from one sample of a study of OX40 agonist ivuxolimab in advanced cancers. Some clones are missing from TCRdb's copy, which holds only in-frame ones; the method was immunoSEQ multiplex PCR. The data contain roughly 56,000 clones, about 88% of them singletons. The sequenced sample was CD4+ or CD8+ T cells sorted from blood, obtained in a trial of the OX40 agonist ivuxolimab. The receptor set was obtained from an adult with an advanced solid tumor such as melanoma, head and neck, liver or kidney cancer. Both conserved end residues are part of each CDR3. The order of the fields is D gene, J gene, V gene, clone size, CDR3 protein, CDR3 DNA. D genes are given only for firm matches. Clone size appears in some rows only: once, few, many, or a class for an expanded clone.

-	TRBJ2-7	TRBV11-2	-	CASSPLDYEQYF	TGTGCCAGCAGCCCCCTAGACTACGAGCAGTACTTC
-	TRBJ2-3	TRBV6-5	-	CASSYPRDTQYF	TGTGCCAGCAGTTACCCCAGGGATACGCAGTATTTT
-	TRBJ2-1	TRBV6-1	-	CASSDRPLTSSHEQFF	TGTGCCAGCAGTGACAGACCTTTGACTAGTTCGCATGAGCAGTTCTTC
-	TRBJ1-1	TRBV5-6	few	CASRSARAMNTEAFF	TGTGCCAGCAGGAGTGCTCGGGCTATGAACACTGAAGCTTTCTTT
TRBD2	TRBJ2-1	TRBV5-8	-	CASSFGEGLAQNNEQFF	TGTGCCAGCAGCTTCGGGGAAGGACTAGCTCAAAACAATGAGCAGTTCTTC
TRBD2	TRBJ2-1	TRBV7-9	-	CASSFPTSGSSYNEQFF	TGTGCCAGCAGCTTTCCGACTAGCGGGAGTTCCTACAATGAGCAGTTCTTC
-	TRBJ2-7	TRBV6-1	-	CASSEIGGSPYEQYF	TGTGCCAGCAGTGAAATCGGAGGTAGCCCATACGAGCAGTACTTC
-	TRBJ2-3	TRBV11-2	-	CASSSSHYKRYTQYF	TGTGCCAGCAGCTCCTCTCATTACAAGCGATATACGCAGTATTTT
TRBD1	TRBJ2-7	TRBV4-3	-	CASSQGTGGLSYEQYF	TGCGCCAGCAGCCAAGGGACAGGGGGGTTGTCCTACGAGCAGTACTTC
TRBD2	TRBJ2-1	TRBV28	-	CASSLTLAGGEQFF	TGTGCCAGCAGTTTAACACTAGCGGGGGGTGAGCAGTTCTTC
-	TRBJ1-5	TRBV28	-	CASSDLQLGAMGNQPQHF	TGTGCCAGCAGTGACCTTCAATTGGGCGCGATGGGAAATCAGCCCCAGCATTTT
-	TRBJ2-7	TRBV5-6	-	CASSLALVSGTSLYEQYF	TGTGCCAGCAGCTTGGCGTTAGTTTCCGGGACCAGTCTTTACGAGCAGTACTTC
TRBD1	TRBJ1-2	TRBV6-6	-	CASRDRSFGHYGYTF	TGTGCCAGTCGGGACAGAAGTTTTGGGCACTATGGCTACACCTTC
-	TRBJ1-5	TRBV5-6	-	CASSYGGKGSNQPQHF	TGTGCCAGCAGCTACGGTGGAAAAGGGAGTAATCAGCCCCAGCATTTT
TRBD2	TRBJ2-1	TRBV19	-	CASSLSGTSSYNEQFF	TGTGCCAGTAGTTTGAGCGGGACGAGCTCCTACAATGAGCAGTTCTTC
TRBD1	TRBJ1-5	TRBV6-5	medium-sized	CASRTTGSSNQPQHF	TGTGCCAGCAGGACGACAGGGAGTAGCAATCAGCCCCAGCATTTT
-	TRBJ2-7	TRBV6-5	-	CASSYSWDDEQYF	TGTGCCAGCAGTTACTCGTGGGACGACGAGCAGTACTTC
TRBD1	TRBJ1-1	TRBV7-2	-	CASSLDRVAMNTEAFF	TGTGCCAGCAGCCTTGACAGGGTGGCGATGAACACTGAAGCTTTCTTT
-	TRBJ1-6	TRBV15	-	CATSREDVAGYNSPLHF	TGTGCCACCAGCAGGGAGGACGTTGCGGGGTATAATTCACCCCTCCACTTT
-	TRBJ2-7	TRBV5-4	-	CASSLRDTYEQYF	TGTGCCAGCAGCTTACGGGACACCTACGAGCAGTACTTC
-	TRBJ2-2	TRBV5-6	-	CASSFAGVHGELFF	TGTGCCAGCAGCTTTGCAGGAGTCCACGGGGAGCTGTTTTTT
-	TRBJ2-3	TRBV27	-	CASSPYKSSTDTQYF	TGTGCCAGCAGCCCGTACAAGTCTAGCACAGATACGCAGTATTTT
-	TRBJ2-7	TRBV15	-	CATSRGSGREQYF	TGTGCCACCAGCAGAGGTTCTGGACGGGAGCAGTACTTC
-	TRBJ2-1	TRBV27	-	CASSLPGVEQFF	TGTGCCAGCAGTTTGCCCGGGGTTGAGCAGTTCTTC
-	TRBJ1-1	TRBV4-3	-	CASSQAPITEAFF	TGCGCCAGCAGCCAAGCTCCTATAACTGAAGCTTTCTTT
-	TRBJ2-5	TRBV5-6	-	CASSLEGLQETQYF	TGTGCCAGCAGCTTGGAGGGGCTTCAAGAGACCCAGTACTTC
TRBD1	TRBJ1-3	TRBV25-1	-	CASSDVLTGGKGNTIYF	TGTGCCAGCAGTGACGTCCTGACAGGGGGCAAAGGAAACACCATATATTTT
TRBD1	TRBJ2-1	TRBV11-2	-	CASSPSLWGDRASIEQFF	TGTGCCAGCAGCCCTAGTCTTTGGGGAGACAGGGCCTCGATTGAGCAGTTCTTC
-	TRBJ2-7	TRBV19	-	CASSTAPGSYEQYF	TGTGCCAGTAGTACCGCGCCGGGATCCTACGAGCAGTACTTC
-	TRBJ2-5	TRBV5-6	-	CASSLVGWETQYF	TGTGCCAGCAGCCTGGTGGGGTGGGAGACCCAGTACTTC
-	TRBJ2-3	TRBV2	-	CASSGLREGRERDTQYF	TGTGCCAGCAGTGGGTTGCGCGAGGGAAGAGAAAGAGATACGCAGTATTTT
-	TRBJ1-2	TRBV28	-	CASSPRPGLNYGYTF	TGTGCCAGCAGCCCCCGGCCAGGACTTAACTATGGCTACACCTTC
-	TRBJ2-7	TRBV7-9	-	CASSPNFGGDLTASYEQYF	TGTGCCAGCAGCCCTAATTTTGGAGGTGATCTGACAGCTTCCTACGAGCAGTACTTC
-	TRBJ2-7	TRBV7-8	-	CASIVTRDSAYEQYF	TGTGCCAGCATCGTAACTAGGGACTCAGCCTACGAGCAGTACTTC
TRBD2	TRBJ2-3	TRBV2	-	CASSVSGGLDTQYF	TGTGCCAGCAGTGTGTCGGGAGGTTTAGATACGCAGTATTTT
TRBD2	TRBJ2-1	TRBV11-2	-	CASSSWDSGRAYNEQFF	TGTGCCAGCAGCAGTTGGGACAGCGGGAGGGCCTACAATGAGCAGTTCTTC